What follows is one T cell receptor (beta chain) and its context. An end of the junction does not agree with germline; a read error may underlie this. Without any cell sorting, roughly 18-34 mg of bulk tissue yielded co-extracted RNA and DNA. The CDR3 extends over 10 amino acids. Germline values: CDR1 SQVTM, CDR2 ANQGSEA. This record belongs to a study of tumor-infiltrating lymphocytes in primary liver carcinoma. Total RNA amounting to roughly 0.5 ug was the source from which TCR beta cDNA was made with a constant-region primer. For TCR beta, libraries were produced by three nested multiplex PCR rounds using slightly modified ARM-PCR. The opening two PCR rounds, about 11 cycles each, paired TRBV1-TRBV30 forward primers with a C-beta reverse primer. TCRdb analysed the multiplex PCR reads with MiXCR anew, one entry per CDR3 protein. Seen here are about 210,000 distinct CDR3 sequences, just under 85% observed once, and the top ten hold roughly 18%.

What was sequenced was tumor tissue from primary liver carcinoma. The receptor was isolated from a man aged 40-55 years with primary liver carcinoma and hepatitis B virus infection. The J gene is TRBJ1-1, the V gene TRBV29-1; D perhaps matches TRBD1 (5 bases). The CDR3 DNA is TGCAGCATACTTGACAGTGAAGCTTCCTTT. Translating gives CSILDSEASF.